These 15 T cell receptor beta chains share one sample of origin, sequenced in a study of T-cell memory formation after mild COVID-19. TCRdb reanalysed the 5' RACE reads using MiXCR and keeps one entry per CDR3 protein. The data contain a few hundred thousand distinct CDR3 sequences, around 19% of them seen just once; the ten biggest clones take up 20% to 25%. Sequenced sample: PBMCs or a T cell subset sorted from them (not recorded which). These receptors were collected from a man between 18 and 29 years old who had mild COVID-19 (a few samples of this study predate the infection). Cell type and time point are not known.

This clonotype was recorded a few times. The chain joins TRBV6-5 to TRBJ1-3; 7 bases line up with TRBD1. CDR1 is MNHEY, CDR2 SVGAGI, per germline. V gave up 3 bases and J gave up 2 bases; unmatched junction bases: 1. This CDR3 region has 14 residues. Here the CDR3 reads CASSYQGAGNTIYF. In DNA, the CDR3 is TGTGCCAGCAGTTATCAGGGGGCTGGAAACACCATATATTTT.

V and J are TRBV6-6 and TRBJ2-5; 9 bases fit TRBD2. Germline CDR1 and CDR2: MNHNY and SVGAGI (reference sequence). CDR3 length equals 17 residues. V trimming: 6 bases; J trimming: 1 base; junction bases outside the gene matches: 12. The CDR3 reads CASRLSGGPSFQETQYF. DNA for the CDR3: TGTGCCAGCAGGCTTAGCGGGGGCCCGTCCTTCCAAGAGACCCAGTACTTC.

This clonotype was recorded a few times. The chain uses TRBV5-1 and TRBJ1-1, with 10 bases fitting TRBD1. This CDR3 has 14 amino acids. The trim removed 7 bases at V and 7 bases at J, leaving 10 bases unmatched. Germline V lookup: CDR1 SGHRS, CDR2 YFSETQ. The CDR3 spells CASVRGTGVGEAFF. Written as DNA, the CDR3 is TGCGCCAGCGTCCGTGGGACAGGGGTTGGTGAAGCTTTCTTT.

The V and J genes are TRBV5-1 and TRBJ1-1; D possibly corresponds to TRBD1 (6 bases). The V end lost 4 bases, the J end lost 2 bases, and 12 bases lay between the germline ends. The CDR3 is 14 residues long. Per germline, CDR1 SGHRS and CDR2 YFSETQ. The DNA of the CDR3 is TGCGCCAGCAGCGGACACGGGACAAACACTGAAGCTTTCTTT. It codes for CASSGHGTNTEAFF.

In nucleotides, the CDR3 is TGTGCCAGCAGCGCCCAACCGGGACTAGCGGGGGGGGCCGGGGAGCTGTTTTTT. It is translated as CASSAQPGLAGGAGELFF. V gene TRBV7-2 combines with J gene TRBJ2-2; TRBD2 matches at 16 bases. Germline-derived CDR1 and CDR2 are SGHTA and FQGNSA. This CDR3 has 18 residues. V lost 5 bases and J lost 6; bases outside the gene matches: 9.

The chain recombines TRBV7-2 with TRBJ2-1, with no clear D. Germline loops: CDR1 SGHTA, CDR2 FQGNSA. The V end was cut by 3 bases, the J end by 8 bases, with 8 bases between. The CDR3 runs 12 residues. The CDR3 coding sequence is TGTGCCAGCAGCTTCGATAACCATGAGCAGTTCTTC. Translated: CASSFDNHEQFF.

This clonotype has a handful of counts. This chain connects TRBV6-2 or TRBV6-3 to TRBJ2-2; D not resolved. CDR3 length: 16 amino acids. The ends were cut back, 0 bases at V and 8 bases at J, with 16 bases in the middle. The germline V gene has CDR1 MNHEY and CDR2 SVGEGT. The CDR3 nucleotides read TGTGCCAGCAGTTACTCAGTTTCAGATGTCACAGGGGAGCTGTTTTTT. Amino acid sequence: CASSYSVSDVTGELFF.

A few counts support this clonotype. DNA of the CDR3: TGTGCCAGCACCCCGACAGCTGGATGGCAGCCCCAGCATTTT. This codes for CASTPTAGWQPQHF. This chain joins TRBV7-8 and TRBJ1-5; possibly TRBD1 for D (5 bases). CDR1 SGHVS and CDR2 FQNEAQ come from the germline V gene. This CDR3 comprises 14 residues. With 7 bases removed from V and 7 bases from J, the gap between germline ends came to 17 bases.

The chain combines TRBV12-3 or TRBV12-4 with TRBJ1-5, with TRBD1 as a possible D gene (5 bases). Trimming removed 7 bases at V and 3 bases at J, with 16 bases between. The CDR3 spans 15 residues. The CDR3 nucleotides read TGTGCCAGCAATTCTCAGGGCAGTTCCAATCAGCCCCAGCATTTT. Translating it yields CASNSQGSSNQPQHF.

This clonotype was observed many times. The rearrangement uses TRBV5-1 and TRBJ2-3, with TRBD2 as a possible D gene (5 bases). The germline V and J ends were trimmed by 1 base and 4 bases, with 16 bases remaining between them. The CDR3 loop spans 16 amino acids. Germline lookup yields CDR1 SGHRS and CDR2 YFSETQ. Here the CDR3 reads CASSLKRYPNPDTQYF. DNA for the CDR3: TGCGCCAGCAGCTTGAAGCGGTATCCCAATCCAGATACGCAGTATTTT.

The CDR3 DNA reads TGTGCCAGCAGCCTGTCCAGTGGGGCGCGAGCGTTAGCTTTCTTT. Its protein product is CASSLSSGARALAFF. V and J are TRBV14 and TRBJ1-1, with D tentatively TRBD1 (5 bases). The germline V gene encodes CDR1 SGHDN and CDR2 FVKESK. V lost 4 bases, J lost 10 bases, and 22 bases lay in between. The CDR3 runs 15 residues.

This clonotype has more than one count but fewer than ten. The CDR3 sequence is CASSLAVATNEKLFF. For the CDR3, the DNA is TGTGCCAGCAGCTTAGCAGTTGCAACTAATGAAAAACTGTTTTTT. The chain is built from TRBV7-2 and TRBJ1-4; D uncertain. This CDR3 region has 15 residues. In germline, CDR1 is SGHTA, CDR2 FQGNSA. V was clipped by 0 bases and J by 0 bases, with 5 bases between them.

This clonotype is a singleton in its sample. Here the CDR3 DNA reads TGCAGTGCCCGGGGGGCTAGCCGCACAGATACGCAGTATTTT. This encodes CSARGASRTDTQYF. This chain joins TRBV20-1 and TRBJ2-3; tentative D call: TRBD2 (7 bases). CDR3 length equals 14 residues. The V gene's germline CDR1 is DFQATT and CDR2 SNEGSKA (reference sequence). The V end lost 6 bases, the J end lost 1 base, and 14 bases lay between the germline ends.

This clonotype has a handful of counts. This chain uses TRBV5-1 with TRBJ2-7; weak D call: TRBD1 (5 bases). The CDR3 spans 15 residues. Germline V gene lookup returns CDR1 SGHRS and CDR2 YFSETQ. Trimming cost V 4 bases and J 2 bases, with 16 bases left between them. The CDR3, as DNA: TGCGCCAGCAGCCAGGGTGACCATGGAGCCTACGAGCAGTACGTC. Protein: CASSQGDHGAYEQYV.

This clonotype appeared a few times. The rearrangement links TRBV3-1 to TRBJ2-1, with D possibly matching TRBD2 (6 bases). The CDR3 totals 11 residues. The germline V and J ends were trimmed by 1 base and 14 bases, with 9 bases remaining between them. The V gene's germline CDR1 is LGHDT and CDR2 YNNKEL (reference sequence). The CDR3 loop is CASSQGGVKFF. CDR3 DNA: TGTGCCAGCAGCCAAGGGGGGGTTAAGTTCTTC.